This T cell receptor beta chain is drawn from a study of T cells in localized non-small cell lung cancer. General observations from the study: Adjacent lung had a median 57 of the 100 largest tumor clones. Compared with tumor, uninvolved adjacent lung displayed greater T cell clonality, ranking highest overall.

About this clone: What it binds is unknown.

Trimming removed 5 bases at V and 5 bases at J, with 7 bases between. CDR1 SGHTA and CDR2 FQGNSA come from the germline V gene. This CDR3 has 12 amino acids. TCRdb keeps only in-frame clones here, not all; method: immunoSEQ multiplex PCR. The repertoire has 48,000 or so clones, approximately 75% of them found once; the top ten carry roughly a sixth. The source material was peripheral blood, sampled before any cancer treatment. The origin of this receptor is a man aged 40-75 years with stage I squamous cell lung carcinoma. The rearrangement links TRBV7-2 to TRBJ1-5; D remains unclear. CDR3 protein: CASSRGDQPQHF. CDR3 sequence (DNA): TGTGCCAGCAGCCGAGGTGATCAGCCCCAGCATTTT.